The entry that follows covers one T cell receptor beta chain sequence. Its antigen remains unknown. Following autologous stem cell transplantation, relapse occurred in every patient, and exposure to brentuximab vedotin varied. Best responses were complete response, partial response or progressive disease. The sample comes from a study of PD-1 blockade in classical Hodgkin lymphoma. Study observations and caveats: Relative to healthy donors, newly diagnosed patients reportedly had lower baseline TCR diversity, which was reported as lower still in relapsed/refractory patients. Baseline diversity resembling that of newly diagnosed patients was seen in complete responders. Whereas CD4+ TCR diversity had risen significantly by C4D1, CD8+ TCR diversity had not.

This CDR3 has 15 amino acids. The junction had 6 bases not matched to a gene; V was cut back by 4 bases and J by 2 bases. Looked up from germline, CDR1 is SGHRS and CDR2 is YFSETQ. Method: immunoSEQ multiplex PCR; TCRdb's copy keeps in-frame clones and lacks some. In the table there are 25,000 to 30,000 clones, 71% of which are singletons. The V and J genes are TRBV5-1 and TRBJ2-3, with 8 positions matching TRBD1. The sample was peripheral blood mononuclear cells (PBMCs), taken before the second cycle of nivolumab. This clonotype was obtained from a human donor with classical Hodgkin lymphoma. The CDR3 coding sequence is TGCGCCAGCAGCCCAGACAGGGGAATCACAGATACGCAGTATTTT. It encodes CASSPDRGITDTQYF.